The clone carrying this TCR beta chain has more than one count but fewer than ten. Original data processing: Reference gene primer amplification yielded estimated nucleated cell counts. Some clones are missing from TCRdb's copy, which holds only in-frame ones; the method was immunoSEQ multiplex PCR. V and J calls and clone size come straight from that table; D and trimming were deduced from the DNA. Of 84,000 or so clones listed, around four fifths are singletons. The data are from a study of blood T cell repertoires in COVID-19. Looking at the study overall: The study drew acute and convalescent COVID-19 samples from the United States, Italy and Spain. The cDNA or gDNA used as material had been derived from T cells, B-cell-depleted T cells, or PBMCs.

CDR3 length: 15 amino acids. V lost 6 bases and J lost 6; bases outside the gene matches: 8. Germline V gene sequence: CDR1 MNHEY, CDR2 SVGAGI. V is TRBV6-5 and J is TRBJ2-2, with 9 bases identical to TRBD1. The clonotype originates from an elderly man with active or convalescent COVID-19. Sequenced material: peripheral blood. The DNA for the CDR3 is TGTGCCAGCAGACCCGACAGGGGGTTGGCCGGGGAGCTGTTTTTT. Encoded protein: CASRPDRGLAGELFF.